This record concerns one T cell receptor beta chain sequence. Its target is not known. A read error may be the cause here, since a much bigger clone is one base away. Patients chosen for sequencing had CD8+CD57+ cells that had expanded, as shown by flow cytometry. When blood sampling took place, the patients had received no therapy. This record comes from a study of CD8+CD57+ T cells in acquired aplastic anemia. Study background: An average of roughly 3 ug of DNA was obtained from sorted CD4+ and CD8+ cells.

CDR3 and TCR beta VDJ profiling relied on a genomic DNA template. Using its own MiXCR run on the reads, TCRdb lists one record per CDR3 protein. The sample lists about 160,000 distinct CDR3 sequences, around half occurring once. The CDR3 runs 14 residues. Germline lookup yields CDR1 DFQATT and CDR2 SNEGSKA (reference sequence). Study-level findings and limits: Some 29 shared CD8+ CDR3s appeared highly expressed within patients' immunodominant clones. No significant difference in CD8+ Simpson's diversity was found between patients and controls.

The chain carries TRBV20-1 and TRBJ1-1; TRBD1 is a possible D gene (6 bases). The sequencing input was sorted CD4+, CD8+, or CD8+CD57+ T cells (not recorded which) from PBMCs. The TCR was taken from a human donor with aplastic anemia. The CDR3 loop reads CSAFRGGLGTEALF. CDR3 nucleotides: TGCAGTGCTTTCCGGGGGGGGCTAGGCACTGAAGCTCTCTTT.